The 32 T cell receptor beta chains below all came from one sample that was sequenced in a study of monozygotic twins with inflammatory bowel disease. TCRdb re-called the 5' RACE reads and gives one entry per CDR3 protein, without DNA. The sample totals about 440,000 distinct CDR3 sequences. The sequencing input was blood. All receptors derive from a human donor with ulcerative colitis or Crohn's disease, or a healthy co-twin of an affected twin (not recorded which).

Here the CDR3 reads CAWSHSYNEQFF. This chain joins TRBV30 and TRBJ2-1. Germline V CDR1 and CDR2: GTSNPN, SVGIG (reference sequence). This CDR3 is built from 12 residues.

The CDR3 reads CASTTRPGTSGSRETQYF. The rearrangement links TRBV11-1 to TRBJ2-5; the TRBD2 assignment by TCRdb is unverifiable without DNA. The CDR3 covers 18 residues. The germline gives CDR1 SGHAT, CDR2 FQDESV (reference sequence).

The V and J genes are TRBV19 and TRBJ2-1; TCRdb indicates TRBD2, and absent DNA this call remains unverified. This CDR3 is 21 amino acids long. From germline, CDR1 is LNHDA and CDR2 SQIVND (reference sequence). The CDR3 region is CASSSHSPGLAGAGFNNEQFF.

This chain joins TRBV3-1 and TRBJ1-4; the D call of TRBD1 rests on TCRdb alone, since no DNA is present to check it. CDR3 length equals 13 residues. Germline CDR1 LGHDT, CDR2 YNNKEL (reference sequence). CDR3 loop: CASSQRGTPKLFF.

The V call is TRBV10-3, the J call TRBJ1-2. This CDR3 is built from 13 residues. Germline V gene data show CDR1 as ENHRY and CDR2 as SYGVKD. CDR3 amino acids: CAISESETYGYTF.

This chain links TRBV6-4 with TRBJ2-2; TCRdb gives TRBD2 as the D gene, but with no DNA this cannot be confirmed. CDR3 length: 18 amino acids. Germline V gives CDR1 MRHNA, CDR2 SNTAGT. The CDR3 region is CASSDLGLAVANTGELFF.

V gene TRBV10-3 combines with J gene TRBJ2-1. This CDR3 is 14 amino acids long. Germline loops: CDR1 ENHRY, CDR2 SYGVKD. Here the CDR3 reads CAISPGLIYNEQFF.

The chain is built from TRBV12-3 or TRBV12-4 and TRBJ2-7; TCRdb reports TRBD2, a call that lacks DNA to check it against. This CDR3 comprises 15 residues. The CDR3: CASSTWTAAGYEQYF.

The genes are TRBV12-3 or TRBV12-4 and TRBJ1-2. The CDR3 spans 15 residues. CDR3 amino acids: CASSFEGSGFYGYTF.

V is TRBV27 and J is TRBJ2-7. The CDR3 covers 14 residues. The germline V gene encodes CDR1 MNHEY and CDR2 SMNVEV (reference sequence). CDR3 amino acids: CASSLGEYSYEQYF.

CDR3: CASSPLPGASYNEQFF. The rearrangement uses TRBV5-1 and TRBJ2-1; TCRdb picks TRBD2, but there is no DNA to check that call. CDR3 size: 16 residues. CDR1 and CDR2 (germline): SGHRS, YFSETQ.

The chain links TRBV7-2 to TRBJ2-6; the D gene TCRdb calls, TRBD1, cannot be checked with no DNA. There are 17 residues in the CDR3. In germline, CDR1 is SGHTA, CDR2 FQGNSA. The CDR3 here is CASSLVAGVAGANVLTF.

The CDR3 sequence is CASSLPGLWVNEQFF. This chain joins TRBV7-6 and TRBJ2-1. The V gene's germline CDR1 is SGHVS and CDR2 FNYEAQ. The CDR3 contains 15 residues.

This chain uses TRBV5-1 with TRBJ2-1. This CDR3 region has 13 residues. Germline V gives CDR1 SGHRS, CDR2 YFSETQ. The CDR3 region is CASSGGSSNEQFF.

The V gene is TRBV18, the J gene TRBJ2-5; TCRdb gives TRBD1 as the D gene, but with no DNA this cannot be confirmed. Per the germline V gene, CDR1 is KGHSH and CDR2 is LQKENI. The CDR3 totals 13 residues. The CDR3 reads CASPRTVQETQYF.

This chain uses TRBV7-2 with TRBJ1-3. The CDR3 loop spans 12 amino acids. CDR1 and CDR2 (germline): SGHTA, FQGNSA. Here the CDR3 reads CASSLVRNTIYF.

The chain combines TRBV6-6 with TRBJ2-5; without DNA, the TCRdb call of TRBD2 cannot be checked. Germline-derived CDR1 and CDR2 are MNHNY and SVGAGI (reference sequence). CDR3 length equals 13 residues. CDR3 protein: CASSRSERETQYF.

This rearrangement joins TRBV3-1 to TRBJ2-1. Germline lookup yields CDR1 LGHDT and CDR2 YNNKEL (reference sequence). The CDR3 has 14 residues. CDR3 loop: CASSQGLQHNEQFF.

CDR3 sequence reads: CASSQEGFRTGDQPQHF. The gene calls are TRBV4-1 and TRBJ1-5; there is no DNA to check the TCRdb D call of TRBD1. CDR3 size: 17 residues. Germline CDR1 is MGHRA and CDR2 is YSYEKL.

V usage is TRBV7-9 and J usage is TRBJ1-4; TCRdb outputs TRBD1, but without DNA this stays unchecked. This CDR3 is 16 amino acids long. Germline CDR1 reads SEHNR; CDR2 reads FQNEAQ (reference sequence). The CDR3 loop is CASSLTGKGTNEKLFF.

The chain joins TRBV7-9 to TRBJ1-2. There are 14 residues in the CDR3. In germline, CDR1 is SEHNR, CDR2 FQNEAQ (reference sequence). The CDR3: CASSKSDGRHGYTF.

The CDR3 is CSASNSRATSGTGDEQFF. V usage is TRBV20-1 and J usage is TRBJ2-1; the TRBD2 assignment by TCRdb is unverifiable without DNA. The CDR3 totals 18 residues. Germline V gene lookup returns CDR1 DFQATT and CDR2 SNEGSKA (reference sequence).

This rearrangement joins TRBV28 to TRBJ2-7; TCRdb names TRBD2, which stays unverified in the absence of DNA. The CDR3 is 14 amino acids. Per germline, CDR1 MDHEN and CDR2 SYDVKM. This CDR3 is CASIVAGRAYEQYF.

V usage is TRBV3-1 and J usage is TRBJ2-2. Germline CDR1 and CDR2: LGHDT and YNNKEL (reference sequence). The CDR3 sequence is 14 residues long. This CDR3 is CASSQSSHTGELFF.

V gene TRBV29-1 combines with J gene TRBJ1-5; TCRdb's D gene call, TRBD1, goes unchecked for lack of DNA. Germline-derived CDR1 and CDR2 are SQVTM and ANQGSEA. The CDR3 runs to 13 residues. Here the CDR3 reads CSVGPGSNQPQHF.

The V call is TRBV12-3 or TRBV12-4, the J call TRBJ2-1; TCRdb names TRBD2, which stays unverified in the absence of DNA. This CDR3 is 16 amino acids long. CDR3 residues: CASSLAGRGGGNEQFF.

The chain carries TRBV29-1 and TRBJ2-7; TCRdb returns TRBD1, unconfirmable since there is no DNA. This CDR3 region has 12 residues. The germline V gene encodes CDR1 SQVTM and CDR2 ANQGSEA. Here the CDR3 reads CSVQGTAYEQYF.

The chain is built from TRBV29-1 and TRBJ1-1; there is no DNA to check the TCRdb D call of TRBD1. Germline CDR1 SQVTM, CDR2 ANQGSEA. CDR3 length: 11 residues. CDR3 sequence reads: CSVEGGVEAFF.

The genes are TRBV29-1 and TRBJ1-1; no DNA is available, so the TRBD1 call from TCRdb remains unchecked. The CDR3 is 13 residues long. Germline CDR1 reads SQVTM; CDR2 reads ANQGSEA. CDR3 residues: CSGWDSGNTEAFF. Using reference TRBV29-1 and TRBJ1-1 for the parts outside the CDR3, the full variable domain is SAVISQKPSRDICQRGTSLTIQCQVDSQVTMMFWYRQQPGQSLTLIATANQGSEATYESGFVIDKFPISRPNLTFSTLTVSNMSPEDSSIYLCSGWDSGNTEAFFGQGTRLTVV.

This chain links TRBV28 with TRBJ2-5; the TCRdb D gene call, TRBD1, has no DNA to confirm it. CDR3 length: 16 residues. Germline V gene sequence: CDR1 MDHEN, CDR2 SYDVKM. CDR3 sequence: CASDTGGSFVQETQYF.

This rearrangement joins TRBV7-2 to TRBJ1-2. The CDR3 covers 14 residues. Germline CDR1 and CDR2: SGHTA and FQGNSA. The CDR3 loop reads CASSLVPAGPGYTF.

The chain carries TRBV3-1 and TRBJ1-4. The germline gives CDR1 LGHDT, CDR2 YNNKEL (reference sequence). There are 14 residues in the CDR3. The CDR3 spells CASSPPGTAEKLFF.